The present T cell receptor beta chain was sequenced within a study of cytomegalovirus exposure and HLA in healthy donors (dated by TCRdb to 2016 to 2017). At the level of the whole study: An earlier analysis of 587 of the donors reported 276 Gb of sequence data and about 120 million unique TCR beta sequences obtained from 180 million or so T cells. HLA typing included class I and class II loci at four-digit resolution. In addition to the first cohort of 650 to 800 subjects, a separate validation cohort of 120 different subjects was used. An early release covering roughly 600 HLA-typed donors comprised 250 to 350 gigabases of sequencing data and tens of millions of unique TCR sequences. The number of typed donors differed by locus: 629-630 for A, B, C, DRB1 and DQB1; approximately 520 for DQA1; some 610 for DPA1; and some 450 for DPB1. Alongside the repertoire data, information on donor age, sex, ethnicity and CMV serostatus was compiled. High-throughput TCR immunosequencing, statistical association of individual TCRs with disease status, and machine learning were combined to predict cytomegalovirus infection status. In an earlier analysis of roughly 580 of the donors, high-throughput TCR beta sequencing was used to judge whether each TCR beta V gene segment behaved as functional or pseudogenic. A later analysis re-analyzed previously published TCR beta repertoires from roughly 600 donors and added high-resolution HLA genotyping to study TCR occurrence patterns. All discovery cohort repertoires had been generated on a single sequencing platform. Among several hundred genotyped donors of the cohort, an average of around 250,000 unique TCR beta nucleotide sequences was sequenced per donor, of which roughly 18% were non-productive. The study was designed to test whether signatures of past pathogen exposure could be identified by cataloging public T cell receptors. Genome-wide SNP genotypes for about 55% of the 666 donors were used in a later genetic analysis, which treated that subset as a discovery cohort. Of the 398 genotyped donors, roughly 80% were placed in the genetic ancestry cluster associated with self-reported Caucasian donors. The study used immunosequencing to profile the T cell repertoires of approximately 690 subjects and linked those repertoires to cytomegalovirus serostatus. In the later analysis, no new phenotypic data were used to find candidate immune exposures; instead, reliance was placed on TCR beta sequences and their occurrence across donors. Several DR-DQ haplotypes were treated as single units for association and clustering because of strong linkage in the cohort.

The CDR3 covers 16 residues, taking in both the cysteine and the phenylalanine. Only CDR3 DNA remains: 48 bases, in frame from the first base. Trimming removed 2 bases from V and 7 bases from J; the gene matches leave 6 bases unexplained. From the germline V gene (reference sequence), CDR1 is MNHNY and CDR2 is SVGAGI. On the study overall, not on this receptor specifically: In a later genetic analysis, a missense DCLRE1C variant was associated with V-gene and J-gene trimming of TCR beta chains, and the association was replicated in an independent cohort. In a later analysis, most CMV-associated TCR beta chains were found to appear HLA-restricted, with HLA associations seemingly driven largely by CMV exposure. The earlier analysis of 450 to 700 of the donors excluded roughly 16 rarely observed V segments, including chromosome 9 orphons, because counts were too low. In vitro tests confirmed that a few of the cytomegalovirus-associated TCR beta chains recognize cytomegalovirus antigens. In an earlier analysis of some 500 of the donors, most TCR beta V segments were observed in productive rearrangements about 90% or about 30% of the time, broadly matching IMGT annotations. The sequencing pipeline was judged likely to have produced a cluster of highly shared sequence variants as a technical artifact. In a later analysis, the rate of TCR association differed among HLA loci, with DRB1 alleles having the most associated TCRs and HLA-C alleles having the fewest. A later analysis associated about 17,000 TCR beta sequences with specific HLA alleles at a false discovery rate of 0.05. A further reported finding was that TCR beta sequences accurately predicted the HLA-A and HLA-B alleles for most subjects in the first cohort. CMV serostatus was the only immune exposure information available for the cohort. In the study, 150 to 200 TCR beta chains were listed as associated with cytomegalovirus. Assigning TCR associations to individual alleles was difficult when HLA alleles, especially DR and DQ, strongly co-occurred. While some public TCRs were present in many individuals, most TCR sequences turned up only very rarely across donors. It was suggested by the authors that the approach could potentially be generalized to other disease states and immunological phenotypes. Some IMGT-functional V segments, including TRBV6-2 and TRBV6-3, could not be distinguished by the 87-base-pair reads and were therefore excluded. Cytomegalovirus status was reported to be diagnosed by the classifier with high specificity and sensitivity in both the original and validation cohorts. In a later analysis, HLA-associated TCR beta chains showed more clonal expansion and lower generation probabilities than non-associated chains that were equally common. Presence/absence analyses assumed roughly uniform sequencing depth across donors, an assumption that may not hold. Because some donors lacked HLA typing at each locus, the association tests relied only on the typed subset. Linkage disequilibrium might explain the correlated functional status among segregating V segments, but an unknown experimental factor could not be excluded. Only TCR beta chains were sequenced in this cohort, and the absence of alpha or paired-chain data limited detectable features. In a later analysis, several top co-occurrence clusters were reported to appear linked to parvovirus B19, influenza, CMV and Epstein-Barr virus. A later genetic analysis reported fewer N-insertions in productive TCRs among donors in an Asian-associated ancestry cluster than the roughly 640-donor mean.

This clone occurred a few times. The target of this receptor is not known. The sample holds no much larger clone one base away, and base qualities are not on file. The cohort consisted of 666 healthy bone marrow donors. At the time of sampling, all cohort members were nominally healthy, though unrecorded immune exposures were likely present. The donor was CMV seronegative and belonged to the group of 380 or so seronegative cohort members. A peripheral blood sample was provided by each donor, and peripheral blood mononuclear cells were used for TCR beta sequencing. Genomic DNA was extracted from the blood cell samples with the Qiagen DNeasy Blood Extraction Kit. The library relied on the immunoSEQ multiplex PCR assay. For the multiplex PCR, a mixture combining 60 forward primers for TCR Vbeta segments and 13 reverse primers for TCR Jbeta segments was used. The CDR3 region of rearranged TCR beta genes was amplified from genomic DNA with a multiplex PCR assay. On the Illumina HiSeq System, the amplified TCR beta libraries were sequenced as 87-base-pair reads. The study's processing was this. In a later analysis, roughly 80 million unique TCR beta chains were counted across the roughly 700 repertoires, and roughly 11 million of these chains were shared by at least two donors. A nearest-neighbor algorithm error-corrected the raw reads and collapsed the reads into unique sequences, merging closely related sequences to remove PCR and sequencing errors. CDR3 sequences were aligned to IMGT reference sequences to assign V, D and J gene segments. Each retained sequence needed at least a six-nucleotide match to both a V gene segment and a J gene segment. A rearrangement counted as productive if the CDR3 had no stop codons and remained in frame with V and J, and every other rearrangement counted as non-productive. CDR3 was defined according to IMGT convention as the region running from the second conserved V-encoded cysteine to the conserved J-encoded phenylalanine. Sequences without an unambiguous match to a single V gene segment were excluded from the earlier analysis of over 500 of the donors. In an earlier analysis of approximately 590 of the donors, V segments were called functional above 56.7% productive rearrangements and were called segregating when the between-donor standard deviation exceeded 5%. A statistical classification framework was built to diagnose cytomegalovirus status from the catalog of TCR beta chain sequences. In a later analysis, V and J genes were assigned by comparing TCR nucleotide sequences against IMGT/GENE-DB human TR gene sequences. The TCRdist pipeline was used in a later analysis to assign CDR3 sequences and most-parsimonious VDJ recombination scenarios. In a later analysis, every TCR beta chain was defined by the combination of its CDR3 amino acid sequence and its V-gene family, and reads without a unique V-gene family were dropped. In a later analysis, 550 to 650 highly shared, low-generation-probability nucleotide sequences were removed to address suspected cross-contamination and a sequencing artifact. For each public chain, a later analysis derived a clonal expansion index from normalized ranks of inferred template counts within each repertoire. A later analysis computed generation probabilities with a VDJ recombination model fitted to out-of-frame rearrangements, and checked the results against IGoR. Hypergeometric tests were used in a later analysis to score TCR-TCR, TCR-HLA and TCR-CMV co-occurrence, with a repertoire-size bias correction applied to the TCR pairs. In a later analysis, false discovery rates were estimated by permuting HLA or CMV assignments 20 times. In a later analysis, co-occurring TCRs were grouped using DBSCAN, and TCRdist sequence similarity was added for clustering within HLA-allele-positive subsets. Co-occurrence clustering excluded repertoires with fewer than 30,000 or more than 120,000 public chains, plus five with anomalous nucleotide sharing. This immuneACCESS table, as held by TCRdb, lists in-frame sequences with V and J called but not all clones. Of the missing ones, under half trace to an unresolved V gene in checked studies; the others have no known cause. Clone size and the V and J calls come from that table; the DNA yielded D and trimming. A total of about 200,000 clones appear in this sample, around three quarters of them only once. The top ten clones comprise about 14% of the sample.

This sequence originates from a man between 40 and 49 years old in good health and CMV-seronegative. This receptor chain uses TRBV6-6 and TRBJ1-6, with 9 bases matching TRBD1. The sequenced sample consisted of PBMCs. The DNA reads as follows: TGTGCCAGCAGTTACCCTACAGGGGGCCTGAATTCACCCCTCCACTTT. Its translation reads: CASSYPTGGLNSPLHF.